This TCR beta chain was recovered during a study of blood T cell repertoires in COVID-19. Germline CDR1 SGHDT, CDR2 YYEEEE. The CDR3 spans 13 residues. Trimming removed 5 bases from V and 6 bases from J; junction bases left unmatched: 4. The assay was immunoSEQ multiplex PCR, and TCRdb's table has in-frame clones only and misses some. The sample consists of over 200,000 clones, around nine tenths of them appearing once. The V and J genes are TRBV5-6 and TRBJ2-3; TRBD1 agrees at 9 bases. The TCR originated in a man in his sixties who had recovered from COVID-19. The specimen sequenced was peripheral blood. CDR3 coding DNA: TGTGCCAGCAGTTGGGGGACAGGGGATACGCAGTATTTT. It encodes CASSWGTGDTQYF.